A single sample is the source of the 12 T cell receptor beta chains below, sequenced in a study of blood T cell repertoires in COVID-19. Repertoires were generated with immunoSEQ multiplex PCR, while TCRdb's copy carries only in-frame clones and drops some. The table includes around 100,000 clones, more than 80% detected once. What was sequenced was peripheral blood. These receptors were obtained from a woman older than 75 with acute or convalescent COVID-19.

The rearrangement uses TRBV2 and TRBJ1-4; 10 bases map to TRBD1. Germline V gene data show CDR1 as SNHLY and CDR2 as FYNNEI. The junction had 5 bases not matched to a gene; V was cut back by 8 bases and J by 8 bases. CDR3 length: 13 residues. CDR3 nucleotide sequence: TGTGCCAGCGGGGGACAGGGGCACGAAAAACTGTTTTTT. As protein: CASGGQGHEKLFF. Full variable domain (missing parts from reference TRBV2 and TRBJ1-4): EPEVTQTPSHQVTQMGQEVILRCVPISNHLYFYWYRQILGQKVEFLVSFYNNEISEKSEIFDDQFSVERPDGSNFTLKIRSTKLEDSAMYFCASGGQGHEKLFFGSGTQLSVL.

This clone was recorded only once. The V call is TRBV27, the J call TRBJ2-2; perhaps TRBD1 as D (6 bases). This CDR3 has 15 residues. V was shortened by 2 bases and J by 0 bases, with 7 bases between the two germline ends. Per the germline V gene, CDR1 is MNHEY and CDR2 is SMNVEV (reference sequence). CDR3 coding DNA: TGTGCCAGCAGTTTAGGACAGTCGAACACCGGGGAGCTGTTTTTT. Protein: CASSLGQSNTGELFF.

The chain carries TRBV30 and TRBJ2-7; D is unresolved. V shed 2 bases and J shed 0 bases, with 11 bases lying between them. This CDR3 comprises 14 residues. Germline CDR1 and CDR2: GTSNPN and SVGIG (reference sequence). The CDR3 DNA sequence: TGTGCCTGGAGTTCTAAGAGGATCTCCTACGAGCAGTACTTC. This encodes CAWSSKRISYEQYF.

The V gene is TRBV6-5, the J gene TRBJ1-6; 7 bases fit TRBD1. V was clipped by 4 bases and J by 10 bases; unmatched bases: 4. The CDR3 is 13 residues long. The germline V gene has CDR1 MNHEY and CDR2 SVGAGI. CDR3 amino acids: CASSLQGQSPLHF. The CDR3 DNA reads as TGTGCCAGCAGTTTACAGGGACAGTCACCCCTCCACTTT.

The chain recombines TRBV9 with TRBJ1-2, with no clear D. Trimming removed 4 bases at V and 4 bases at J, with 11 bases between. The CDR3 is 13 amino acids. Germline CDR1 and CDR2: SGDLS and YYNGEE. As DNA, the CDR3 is TGTGCCAGCAGCCCCCAACAGAGCTATGGCTACACCTTC. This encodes CASSPQQSYGYTF.

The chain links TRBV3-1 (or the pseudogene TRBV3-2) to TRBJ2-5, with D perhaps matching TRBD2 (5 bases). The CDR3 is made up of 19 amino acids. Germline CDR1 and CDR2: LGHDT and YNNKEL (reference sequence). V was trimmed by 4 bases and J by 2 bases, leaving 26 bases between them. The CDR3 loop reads CASSPYGRGRATPQETQYF. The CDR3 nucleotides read TGTGCCAGCAGCCCTTACGGCCGCGGGCGTGCAACCCCTCAAGAGACCCAGTACTTC.

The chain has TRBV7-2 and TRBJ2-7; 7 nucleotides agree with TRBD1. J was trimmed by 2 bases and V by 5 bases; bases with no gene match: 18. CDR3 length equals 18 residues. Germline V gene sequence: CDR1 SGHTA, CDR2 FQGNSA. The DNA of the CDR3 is TGTGCCAGCAGCCTACCCGGGACAGAAGCCAGCCTAACCTACGAGCAGTACTTC. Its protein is CASSLPGTEASLTYEQYF.

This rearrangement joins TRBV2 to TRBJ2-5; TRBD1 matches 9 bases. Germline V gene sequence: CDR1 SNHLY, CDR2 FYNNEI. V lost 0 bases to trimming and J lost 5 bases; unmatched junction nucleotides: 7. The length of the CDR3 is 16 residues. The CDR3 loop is CASSEAQTGGSETQYF. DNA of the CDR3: TGTGCCAGCAGTGAAGCGCAAACAGGGGGCAGTGAGACCCAGTACTTC.

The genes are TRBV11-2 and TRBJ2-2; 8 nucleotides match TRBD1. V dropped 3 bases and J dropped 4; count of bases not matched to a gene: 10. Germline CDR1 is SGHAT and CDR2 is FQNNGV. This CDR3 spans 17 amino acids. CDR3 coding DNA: TGTGCCAGCAGCTTGAGGTTAGGACAGGGTAGCACCGGGGAGCTGTTTTTT. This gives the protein CASSLRLGQGSTGELFF.

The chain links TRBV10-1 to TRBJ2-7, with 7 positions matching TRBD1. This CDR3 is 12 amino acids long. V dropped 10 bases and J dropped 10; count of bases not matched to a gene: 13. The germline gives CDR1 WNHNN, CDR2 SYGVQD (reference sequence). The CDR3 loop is CANQQGRLSQYF. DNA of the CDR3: TGCGCCAACCAACAGGGGAGATTGAGTCAGTACTTC.

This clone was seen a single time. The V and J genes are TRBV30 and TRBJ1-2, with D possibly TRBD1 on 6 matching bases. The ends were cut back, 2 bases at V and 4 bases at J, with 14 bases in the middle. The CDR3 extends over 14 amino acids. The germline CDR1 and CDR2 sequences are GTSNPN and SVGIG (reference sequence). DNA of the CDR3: TGTGCCTGGAGTACAGGACAGCTTGCCTATGGCTACACCTTC. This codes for CAWSTGQLAYGYTF.

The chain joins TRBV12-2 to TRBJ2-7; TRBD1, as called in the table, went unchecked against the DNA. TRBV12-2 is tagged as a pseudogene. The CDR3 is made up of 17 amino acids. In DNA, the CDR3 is TGTGCAAGTCGCTTAGCCCAAACAGGGGGCGATTCCTACGAGCAGTACTTC. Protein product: CASRLAQTGGDSYEQYF.